One and the same sample provided the 6 T cell receptor beta chains below, sequenced in a study of blood T cell repertoires in COVID-19. Libraries were prepared by immunoSEQ multiplex PCR; TCRdb keeps only in-frame clonotypes and omits some of them. The data contain some 380,000 clones, 80% to 90% of them seen just once; the ten biggest clones take up 1.3%. Source material: PBMCs or T cells enriched from blood (not recorded which). The receptor set was obtained from a man in his thirties or forties who had recovered from COVID-19.

The rearrangement joins TRBV5-5 to TRBJ2-2, with a weak D call TRBD1 (6 bases). Trimming took 3 bases from V and 0 from J, leaving 21 bases between them. Germline V gene sequence: CDR1 SGHKS, CDR2 YYEKEE (reference sequence). The length of the CDR3 is 19 residues. The CDR3 DNA reads as TGTGCCAGCAGCTCAAACCCCACACCGGGACAAGCGAACACCGGGGAGCTGTTTTTT. Amino acid sequence: CASSSNPTPGQANTGELFF.

The rearrangement links TRBV7-3 to TRBJ1-5; possibly TRBD1 for D (5 bases). Trimming stripped 1 base from V and 2 bases from J, with 9 bases between. This CDR3 is 15 amino acids long. Germline lookup yields CDR1 SGHTA and CDR2 FQGTGA. As DNA, the CDR3 is TGTGCCAGCAGCTTAATGGGGGGTGGCAATCAGCCCCAGCATTTT. Amino acids: CASSLMGGGNQPQHF. Full variable domain (missing parts from reference TRBV7-3 and TRBJ1-5): GAGVSQTPSNKVTEKGKYVELRCDPISGHTALYWYRQSLGQGPEFLIYFQGTGAADDSGLPNDRFFAVRPEGSVSTLKIQRTERGDSAVYLCASSLMGGGNQPQHFGDGTRLSIL.

The chain recombines TRBV9 with TRBJ1-2; TRBD1 aligns across 8 bases. V shed 3 bases, J shed 6 bases, and the junction held 1 base outside the gene matches. The CDR3 length is 12 residues. The germline gives CDR1 SGDLS, CDR2 YYNGEE. For the CDR3, the DNA is TGTGCCAGCAGCGGGACAGGGAATGGCTACACCTTC. It is translated as CASSGTGNGYTF.

The chain has TRBV2 and TRBJ1-6; D is undetermined. CDR3 length equals 19 residues. The V end lost 3 bases, the J end lost 6 bases, and 24 bases lay between the germline ends. Per the germline V gene, CDR1 is SNHLY and CDR2 is FYNNEI. The CDR3 loop is CASSEPGDRTTGVNSPLHF. CDR3 coding DNA: TGTGCCAGCAGTGAGCCAGGCGACCGAACGACCGGGGTTAATTCACCCCTCCACTTT.

This sequence joins TRBV11-2 and TRBJ2-1, with D perhaps matching TRBD1 (5 bases). This CDR3 is built from 13 residues. The V end lost 2 bases, the J end lost 7 bases, and 9 bases lay between the germline ends. Germline CDR1 SGHAT, CDR2 FQNNGV. The CDR3 region is CASSLRAGNEQFF. The CDR3 DNA reads TGTGCCAGCAGCTTAAGGGCAGGGAATGAGCAGTTCTTC.

V is TRBV18 and J is TRBJ2-2; D possibly corresponds to TRBD2 (5 bases). Deletions cut 3 bases from V and 3 bases from J, with 17 bases between. The V gene's germline CDR1 is KGHSH and CDR2 LQKENI. The CDR3 consists of 17 residues. The CDR3 nucleotides are TGTGCCAGCTCACCGACAACATCCGGGGTGGACACCGGGGAGCTGTTTTTT. Its protein product is CASSPTTSGVDTGELFF.